A single sample gave rise to the 2 T cell receptor beta chains below, sequenced in a study of spatial heterogeneity in lung cancer. TCRdb processed the 5' RACE reads anew with MiXCR; each CDR3 protein has one entry. The sample shows 4,500 to 6,500 distinct CDR3 sequences, roughly 6.5% of them seen only once. Stated time point: sample taken at primary tumor resection. Their recognized antigens are unknown. Overall study results and limits: Tumoral mutation counts were tracked by counts of expanded intratumoral alpha and beta TCRs.

The source material was lung tumor tissue, sampled at surgery. The source is a female donor with early-stage non-small cell lung cancer.

This clonotype was counted between two and nine times. The library was built for alpha chains, so this beta chain is an off-target read and its size means little. The chain couples TRBV7-2 to TRBJ2-5, with 8 bases aligning to TRBD1. Germline V lookup: CDR1 SGHTA, CDR2 FQGNSA. The length of the CDR3 is 20 residues. Trimming took 5 bases from V and 7 from J; bases not matched to a gene: 27. CDR3 DNA: TGTGCCAGCAGCCCGACCGCGTTCTCAGGGGGCGCAGCGGTCCGGTCGACCCAGTACTTC. As protein: CASSPTAFSGGAAVRSTQYF.

This clonotype occurred many times. For a library built for alpha chains, this beta chain is a stray read; little rests on its size. The V and J genes are TRBV4-1 and TRBJ2-7; 11 bases agree with TRBD2. The CDR3 totals 19 residues. Germline loops: CDR1 MGHRA, CDR2 YSYEKL. After removal of 1 base from V and 3 bases from J, the junction contained 14 bases not matched to a gene. The CDR3 loop reads CASSQVRGLGTSGVYEQYF. DNA of the CDR3: TGCGCCAGCAGCCAAGTAAGGGGCCTCGGGACTAGCGGAGTCTACGAGCAGTACTTC.